This T cell receptor (beta chain) was sequenced for a study of chemoradiotherapy in HPV16-positive cancers. Study-level points and caveats: Candidate HPV-specific clones and E7-related TCR motifs grew in tumor during treatment. Functional assays defining HPV-specific T cells used only a couple of HPV16-positive patients.

Repeated repertoire sampling spanned the course of chemoradiotherapy. This clone was seen a few times. What it recognizes is unknown. TCRdb's table, derived via immunoSEQ multiplex PCR, lists solely in-frame clones and lacks some. The sample includes under 14,000 clones, approximately 69% of them seen just once. Deletions cut 4 bases from V and 7 bases from J, with 16 bases between. From germline, CDR1 is SNHLY and CDR2 FYNNEI. This CDR3 region has 15 residues. The chain recombines TRBV2 with TRBJ1-4; perhaps TRBD1 as D (6 bases). The TCR originated in a human donor with HPV-associated anogenital cancer. This material was collected from a patient who underwent chemoradiotherapy. The CDR3 DNA is TGTGCCAGCAGTGCCTCAGGGGACCTAGGTGAAAAACTGTTTTTT. This sequence encodes CASSASGDLGEKLFF.